The sequence of this T cell receptor beta chain was determined in a study of response to subunit inactivated influenza vaccine. This clonotype was picked up many times. Antigen specificity is unknown. Findings and caveats of the study: Each seasonal influenza vaccination recruits few new T cells, the authors suggested.

The CDR3 contains 15 residues. The germline CDR1 and CDR2 sequences are MNHNS and SASEGT. The V end was cut by 5 bases, the J end by 0 bases, with 12 bases between. TCRdb re-derived calls from the RT-PCR reads in MiXCR, one entry per CDR3 protein. The data show 550,000 to 600,000 distinct CDR3 sequences, with approximately 12% seen just once and roughly 10% held by the top ten. The chain has TRBV6-1 and TRBJ2-3; D is perhaps TRBD2 (5 bases). This specimen was PBMCs from blood, taken on the day of vaccination. This receptor was obtained from a middle-aged man who received an inactivated influenza vaccine. The CDR3 sequence is CASSPFSGSTDTQYF. The CDR3 DNA follows: TGTGCCAGCAGTCCATTTTCGGGGAGCACAGATACGCAGTATTTT.